Following are 28 T cell receptor beta chains from one sample sequenced in a study of cytomegalovirus exposure and HLA in healthy donors. PCR was performed using 60 Vbeta and 13 Jbeta primers. Assay used: immunoSEQ multiplex PCR; TCRdb lists only in-frame clones, some missing. The table records under 150,000 clones, about 9.1% of them present only once. Source material: PBMCs. The receptors come from a woman between 40 and 55 years old in good health and CMV-seropositive.

This clone was counted between two and nine times. The chain combines TRBV5-1 with TRBJ1-1; tentative D call: TRBD1 (6 bases). The V end was cut by 0 bases, the J end by 8 bases, with 11 bases between. Germline V gene lookup returns CDR1 SGHRS and CDR2 YFSETQ. This CDR3 contains 13 residues. The CDR3 DNA is TGCGCCAGCAGCTTGGAGTTGGGGGCCGAAGCTTTCTTT. Protein product: CASSLELGAEAFF.

In this sample, this clone turned up a few times. The chain carries TRBV18 and TRBJ1-4, with 11 bases that match TRBD1. The germline gives CDR1 KGHSH, CDR2 LQKENI. The CDR3 has 15 residues. J lost 8 bases, V lost 0 bases, and 2 bases had no gene match. The DNA for the CDR3 is TGTGCCAGCTCACCACCGGGACAGGGGGGCGAAAAACTGTTTTTT. Encoded protein: CASSPPGQGGEKLFF. Full variable domain (outside the CDR3, taken from reference TRBV18 and TRBJ1-4): NAGVMQNPRHLVRRRGQEARLRCSPMKGHSHVYWYRQLPEEGLKFMVYLQKENIIDESGMPKERFSAEFPKEGPSILRIQQVVRGDSAAYFCASSPPGQGGEKLFFGSGTQLSVL.

The CDR3, as DNA: TGTGCCAGTAGTATCTACGGGACAGGAAATTCACCCCTCCACTTT. It specifies CASSIYGTGNSPLHF. V and J are TRBV19 and TRBJ1-6; TRBD1 matches at 8 bases. Trimming at V came to 3 bases and at J to 7 bases, leaving 5 bases not matched to a gene. CDR1 is LNHDA, CDR2 SQIVND, per germline (reference sequence). This CDR3 has 15 amino acids.

This clone was seen only a few times. The chain is built from TRBV5-1 and TRBJ2-7, with 7 nucleotides matching TRBD1. The V and J ends lost 0 bases and 6 bases, in that order; junction bases with no gene match: 15. CDR1 and CDR2 (germline): SGHRS, YFSETQ. The CDR3 sequence is 17 residues long. The DNA for the CDR3 is TGCGCCAGCAGCTTGGGAGGGAGCACCGGGACAGTTTTCGAGCAGTACTTC. Protein sequence: CASSLGGSTGTVFEQYF.

J is TRBJ1-1 and V is TRBV16, with 7 bases aligning to TRBD1. V shed 6 bases, J shed 0 bases, and the junction held 13 bases outside the gene matches. CDR3 size: 17 residues. Per the germline V gene, CDR1 is KGHSY and CDR2 is FQNENV. In nucleotides, the CDR3 is TGTGCCAGCAGTCCCGACAGGGTTTTAATCTTGAACACTGAAGCTTTCTTT. Translated: CASSPDRVLILNTEAFF.

In this sample, this clone turned up a few times. V and J are TRBV4-1 and TRBJ1-6, with D tentatively TRBD1 (5 bases). The CDR3 runs 15 residues. Germline V CDR1 and CDR2: MGHRA, YSYEKL. Deletions cut 3 bases from V and 3 bases from J, with 9 bases between. The CDR3 spells CASSQEDSYNSPLHF. CDR3 in DNA: TGCGCCAGCAGCCAGGAAGACAGCTATAATTCACCCCTCCACTTT.

This clone occurred a few times. The rearrangement uses TRBV5-4 and TRBJ2-1; maybe TRBD1 (8 bases). This CDR3 has 14 amino acids. Per germline, CDR1 SGHNT and CDR2 YYREEE (reference sequence). The V gene lost 3 bases and the J gene lost 7 bases, with 14 bases spanning the gap. Here the CDR3 DNA reads TGTGCCAGCAGCTCGACAGGGGAGGGGAATGAGCAGTTCTTC. It yields the protein CASSSTGEGNEQFF.

This clone was picked up a small number of times. V is TRBV27 and J is TRBJ1-5; a weak D match, TRBD1 (5 bases). CDR1 and CDR2 (germline): MNHEY, SMNVEV (reference sequence). Trimming removed 3 bases from V and 6 bases from J, with 6 bases in between. CDR3 length equals 12 residues. The CDR3 sequence is CASSFQGQPQHF. DNA for the CDR3: TGTGCCAGCAGTTTCCAGGGTCAGCCCCAGCATTTT.

J is TRBJ1-2 and V is TRBV7-3; TRBD1 matches at 9 bases. Germline CDR1 SGHTA, CDR2 FQGTGA. V lost 8 bases and J lost 8; bases outside the gene matches: 6. The CDR3 extends over 12 amino acids. The DNA of the CDR3 is TGTGCCAGCGGTTCCGGGACAGGGGGCTACACCTTC. Residues: CASGSGTGGYTF.

This clone was picked up a small number of times. The CDR3 reads CASSLERGYEQYF. CDR3 coding DNA: TGCGCCAGCAGCTTGGAACGGGGATACGAGCAGTACTTC. J is TRBJ2-7 and V is TRBV5-1, with D possibly matching TRBD2 (5 bases). Trimming took off 0 bases at V and 4 bases at J, with 8 bases between the two ends. The CDR3 contains 13 residues. The germline V gene encodes CDR1 SGHRS and CDR2 YFSETQ.

V usage is TRBV5-4 and J usage is TRBJ2-7; TRBD1 aligns across 9 bases. Germline lookup yields CDR1 SGHNT and CDR2 YYREEE (reference sequence). V lost 4 bases and J lost 2; bases outside the gene matches: 7. The CDR3 spans 15 residues. This CDR3 reads CASSTPRTGAYEQYF. The CDR3, as DNA: TGTGCCAGCAGCACCCCAAGGACAGGGGCCTACGAGCAGTACTTC.

In the case of this clone: The same CDR3 can be traced to other DNA sequences in this sample. This chain connects TRBV4-1 to TRBJ1-1; TRBD1 is a possible D gene (5 bases). CDR1 MGHRA and CDR2 YSYEKL come from the germline V gene. V shed 5 bases and J shed 4 bases, with 14 bases lying between them. The CDR3 loop spans 14 amino acids. Here the CDR3 reads CASSSIQGPTEAFF. Here the CDR3 DNA reads TGCGCCAGCAGCTCAATCCAGGGCCCCACTGAAGCTTTCTTT.

The chain employs TRBV18 and TRBJ2-7; 13 positions agree with TRBD2. Germline assignment: CDR1 KGHSH and CDR2 LQKENI. The CDR3 runs to 15 residues. V dropped 2 bases and J dropped 3; count of bases not matched to a gene: 1. The DNA for the CDR3 is TGTGCCAGCTCACCAGGACTAGCGGGGGACTACGAGCAGTACTTC. Translation gives CASSPGLAGDYEQYF.

The gene calls are TRBV2 and TRBJ2-7, with TRBD2 matching over 14 bases. This CDR3 has 16 amino acids. The germline gives CDR1 SNHLY, CDR2 FYNNEI. J gave up 7 bases and V 6 bases, and 11 bases lay outside the gene matches. This chain's CDR3 is CASRRPGLAGGYEQYF. The CDR3 DNA is TGTGCCAGCAGACGCCCCGGACTAGCGGGGGGTTATGAGCAGTACTTC.

A remark on this clone: Distinct nucleotide sequences in the sample also encode this CDR3. The chain employs TRBV14 and TRBJ1-2; D is undetermined. Trimming took off 0 bases at V and 2 bases at J, with 4 bases between the two ends. From germline, CDR1 is SGHDN and CDR2 FVKESK. The CDR3 runs to 13 residues. CDR3 coding DNA: TGTGCCAGCAGCCAAGACAGAAACTATGGCTACACCTTC. Protein: CASSQDRNYGYTF.

This clone was seen a few times. V usage is TRBV19 and J usage is TRBJ1-1; 7 nucleotides match TRBD1. J lost 4 bases, V lost 3 bases, and 2 bases had no gene match. CDR1 is LNHDA, CDR2 SQIVND, per germline (reference sequence). The CDR3 is 13 amino acids. CDR3 nucleotides: TGTGCCAGTAGTATTTACAGGGGCACTGAAGCTTTCTTT. It codes for CASSIYRGTEAFF.

This rearrangement joins TRBV28 to TRBJ1-4; D unresolved. The CDR3 is 13 residues long. V gave up 6 bases and J gave up 2 bases, with 7 bases separating them. The germline V gene has CDR1 MDHEN and CDR2 SYDVKM. The CDR3 DNA is TGTGCCAGCAGGGGCCCGACTAATGAAAAACTGTTTTTT. Translation: CASRGPTNEKLFF.

This clone was observed a few times. The chain carries TRBV4-3 and TRBJ2-1; 11 nucleotides line up with TRBD2. CDR3 length: 19 residues. In germline, CDR1 is LGHNA, CDR2 YSLEER. Unmatched junction bases numbered 9, after V lost 0 bases and J lost 2 bases. The CDR3 loop is CASSQDLASGGWAYNEQFF. The CDR3 DNA sequence: TGCGCCAGCAGCCAAGATCTGGCTAGCGGGGGGTGGGCCTACAATGAGCAGTTCTTC.

This clone came up a few times. The V call is TRBV6-1, the J call TRBJ1-5; D is unresolved. The CDR3 has 15 amino acids. Trimming cost V 4 bases and J 1 base, with 11 bases left between them. From germline, CDR1 is MNHNS and CDR2 SASEGT. CDR3 amino acids: CASSVGRNSNQPQHF. The CDR3 DNA follows: TGTGCCAGCAGTGTGGGCAGGAACAGCAATCAGCCCCAGCATTTT.

The rearrangement joins TRBV7-2 to TRBJ1-1; D unclear. Per germline, CDR1 SGHTA and CDR2 FQGNSA. This CDR3 is 14 amino acids long. V lost 0 bases and J lost 5, with 10 bases in between. CDR3 bases: TGTGCCAGCAGCTTAGCAGCGAGGGTAACTGAAGCTTTCTTT. It encodes CASSLAARVTEAFF.

In its sample, this clone was seen a few times. Relative to the germline gene, one junction end is altered; a read error may explain this. The chain combines TRBV6-5 with TRBJ1-2; D call uncertain. CDR1 is MNHEY and CDR2 is SVGAGI in the germline V gene. The CDR3 contains 11 residues. CDR3 in DNA: TGTGCCCAGATTACAGTAGGCCTCCTTTTCTTC. Translated, it gives CAQITVGLLFF.

This clone has only a few counts. The rearrangement uses TRBV19 and TRBJ2-1, with 8 bases identical to TRBD2. The CDR3 has 14 residues. Germline V CDR1 and CDR2: LNHDA, SQIVND (reference sequence). V shed 6 bases, J shed 9 bases, and the junction held 10 bases outside the gene matches. The CDR3, as DNA: TGTGCCAGTAGCAAGGCGGGGGGTACAGGTGAGCAGTTCTTC. The encoded protein is CASSKAGGTGEQFF.

This rearrangement joins TRBV7-2 to TRBJ2-3; 7 nucleotides align to TRBD2. The CDR3 consists of 16 residues. The ends lost 1 base at V and 1 base at J; junction bases unmatched: 5. Germline V lookup: CDR1 SGHTA, CDR2 FQGNSA. The CDR3, as DNA: TGTGCCAGCAGCTTAGGGGGGAGGGCAGGCACAGATACGCAGTATTTT. Amino acids: CASSLGGRAGTDTQYF.

V usage is TRBV15 and J usage is TRBJ1-4; D is ambiguous. Per germline, CDR1 LNHNV and CDR2 YYDKDF (reference sequence). V shed 5 bases and J shed 5 bases, with 9 bases lying between them. There are 13 residues in the CDR3. The CDR3 loop reads CATSFPGNEKLFF. CDR3 nucleotides: TGTGCCACCAGCTTCCCTGGCAATGAAAAACTGTTTTTT. The full variable domain, with the rest looked up from reference TRBV15 and TRBJ1-4, is DAMVIQNPRYQVTQFGKPVTLSCSQTLNHNVMYWYQQKSSQAPKLLFHYYDKDFNNEADTPDNFQSRRPNTSFCFLDIRSPGLGDTAMYLCATSFPGNEKLFFGSGTQLSVL.

The chain joins TRBV4-1 to TRBJ1-4, with 9 bases fitting TRBD1. The junction had 2 bases not matched to a gene; V was cut back by 4 bases and J by 8 bases. The CDR3 is 13 residues long. From germline, CDR1 is MGHRA and CDR2 YSYEKL. Here the CDR3 reads CASSPTGGEKLFF. The CDR3 DNA reads as TGCGCCAGCAGCCCAACAGGGGGCGAAAAACTGTTTTTT.

V is TRBV7-8 and J is TRBJ2-5; TRBD1 agrees at 10 bases. Germline values: CDR1 SGHVS, CDR2 FQNEAQ. V shed 5 bases and J 0 bases; nucleotides not matched to a gene: 24. The length of the CDR3 is 22 residues. The CDR3 DNA reads as TGTGCCAGCAGCCGCAATTACCCTTTAGACAGGGGGCCGGTGGGGTACCAAGAGACCCAGTACTTC. Translated: CASSRNYPLDRGPVGYQETQYF.

The table lists this clone with a few counts. This chain uses TRBV6-5 with TRBJ1-1; 7 bases are shared with TRBD1. Germline lookup yields CDR1 MNHEY and CDR2 SVGAGI. Trimming at V came to 6 bases and at J to 10 bases, leaving 11 bases not matched to a gene. This CDR3 is 13 amino acids long. The CDR3 reads CASSPQATGAAFF. As DNA, the CDR3 is TGTGCCAGCAGCCCTCAGGCCACAGGGGCAGCTTTCTTT.

The chain couples TRBV5-4 to TRBJ1-2, with TRBD1 matching over 12 bases. Germline lookup yields CDR1 SGHNT and CDR2 YYREEE (reference sequence). The trim removed 7 bases at V and 7 bases at J, leaving 11 bases unmatched. The CDR3 spans 15 residues. The CDR3: CASYSWGTGGSGYTF. The CDR3 bases are TGTGCCAGCTACAGCTGGGGGACAGGGGGCTCTGGCTACACCTTC.